The clone carrying this T cell receptor (beta chain) was counted between two and nine times. Its antigen is currently unknown. The junction departs from germline at one end; a sequencing error may be responsible. The data derive from a study of early T cells in non-severe SARS-CoV-2 infection. On the study more broadly: Sequencing targeted bulk RNA from unsorted whole blood, leaving chains unpaired. Findings of the study overall: VDJdb matching skewed toward anti-spike CD8 responses, missing private and CD4 specificities.

In TCRdb, the 5' RACE reads were re-called with MiXCR into one record per CDR3 protein. The sample yields roughly 80,000 distinct CDR3 sequences, about 17% seen once. Germline lookup yields CDR1 SSHAT and CDR2 FNYEAQ (reference sequence). The CDR3 length is 15 residues. This receptor was identified in an adult who was a healthcare worker with PCR-confirmed SARS-CoV-2 infection or an uninfected control (not recorded which). The V gene is TRBV7-7, the J gene TRBJ2-7, with 7 bases lining up with TRBD1. Sequenced: whole blood. CDR3 sequence: CASNLDRPCSYEQYF. The DNA for the CDR3 is TGTGCTAGCAACCTGGACAGGCCCTGCTCCTACGAGCAGTACTTC. Looking up the rest from reference TRBV7-7 and TRBJ2-7 gives the full variable domain: GAGVSQSPRYKVTKRGQDVTLRCDPISSHATLYWYQQALGQGPEFLTYFNYEAQPDKSGLPSDRFSAERPEGSISTLTIQRTEQRDSAMYRCASNLDRPCSYEQYFGPGTRLTVT.